These T cell receptor beta chains were read from a single sample in a study of long-term antiretroviral therapy in people with HIV. Generated by immunoSEQ multiplex PCR, the TCRdb table keeps only in-frame clones and is missing some. The sample has some 40,000 clones, roughly nine tenths seen once. Material: unsorted PBMCs, obtained 1.2 years after starting antiretroviral therapy. The receptors stem from a woman aged 45 to 65 with HIV. Each CDR3 is given with its conserved first and last residue. D genes are given only for firm matches. Expanded clones get a size class; other rows say once, few or many, or leave the size out.

v_gene	j_gene	d_gene	abundance	CDR3nt	CDR3aa
TRBV7-9	TRBJ2-3	TRBD2	-	TGTGCCAGCATCGACCGGACTAGCGGGTCGAGGACGCAGTATTTT	CASIDRTSGSRTQYF
TRBV29-1	TRBJ2-7	TRBD1	once	TGCAGCGTTTCCGAGAGTAGGACAGGTACCTACGAGCAGTACTTC	CSVSESRTGTYEQYF
TRBV11-2	TRBJ2-7	TRBD1	-	TGTGCCAGCAGCCCTGGGACAGGGAGCTCGTACGAGCAGTACTTC	CASSPGTGSSYEQYF
TRBV27	TRBJ2-7	-	-	TGTGCCAGCAGTTTTTTTGGGGGCCTCTCCTACGAGCAGTACTTC	CASSFFGGLSYEQYF
TRBV5-4	TRBJ2-6	-	few	TGTGCCAGCAGTTTCGTAGGGGGGGCCAACGTCCTGACTTTC	CASSFVGGANVLTF
TRBV5-6	TRBJ2-7	-	-	TGTGCCAGCAGCTTGGTTTCGGCAAAGCCCCCTATAGAGCAGTACTTC	CASSLVSAKPPIEQYF
TRBV25-1	TRBJ2-7	TRBD1	few	TGTGCCAGCAGGGGACAGGGTGGCTACGAGCAGTACTTC	CASRGQGGYEQYF
TRBV6-5	TRBJ1-1	TRBD1	-	TGTGCCAGCAGTAAACAGACAGGGGCCAACACTGAAGCTTTCTTT	CASSKQTGANTEAFF
TRBV10-3	TRBJ2-7	-	-	TGTGCCATCAGACAGGAGGGGGCTAGGAGCTCCTACGAGCAGTACTTC	CAIRQEGARSSYEQYF
TRBV29-1	TRBJ1-1	-	-	TGCAGCGTTGAGTATGGCAGGGAGAACACTGAAGCTTTCTTT	CSVEYGRENTEAFF
TRBV11-1	TRBJ1-1	-	-	TGTGCCAGCGGGGCAACGATACTCCCGAACACTGAAGCTTTCTTT	CASGATILPNTEAFF
TRBV15	TRBJ2-7	-	-	TGTGCCACCAGCAGAGATGCAGGGACCTACGAGCAGTACTTC	CATSRDAGTYEQYF
TRBV7-8	TRBJ2-7	TRBD2	-	TGTGCCAGCAGCCCCGGGACTAGGAACGAGCAGTACTTC	CASSPGTRNEQYF
TRBV5-4	TRBJ2-7	-	-	TGTGCCAGCAGCTTGTCGGGACAACGTTACGAGCAGTACTTC	CASSLSGQRYEQYF
TRBV27	TRBJ1-2	-	-	TGTGCCAGCAGTTCACTCGATTACTATGGCTACACCTTC	CASSSLDYYGYTF
TRBV6-5	TRBJ1-1	-	-	TGTGCCAGCAGTCCCCTCAGGGGCACTGAAGCTTTCTTT	CASSPLRGTEAFF
TRBV7-3	TRBJ1-2	TRBD1	medium-sized	TGTGCCAGCAGCTCCAGGGACAGTCTCTATGGCTACACCTTC	CASSSRDSLYGYTF
TRBV11-2	TRBJ2-7	-	-	TGTGCCAGCAGCTGGGGCCCAAACGGCTACGAGCAGTACTTC	CASSWGPNGYEQYF
TRBV6-4	TRBJ2-2	TRBD2	-	TGTGCCAGCAGACCCGGAGCGGGGGGGAACACCGGGGAGCTGTTTTTT	CASRPGAGGNTGELFF
TRBV12-5	TRBJ2-1	TRBD2	-	TGTGCTAGTGGTCTACCCAGCGGGATTGCTCTCAATGAGCAGTTCTTC	CASGLPSGIALNEQFF
TRBV4-2	TRBJ1-4	TRBD1	-	TGTGCCAGCAGCCACCCACAGGGGGCGGGTGAAAAACTGTTTTTT	CASSHPQGAGEKLFF
TRBV6-1	TRBJ2-5	TRBD2	-	TGTGCCAGCCAGGGCGGGGGGAACCAAGAGACCCAGTACTTC	CASQGGGNQETQYF
TRBV19	TRBJ1-5	TRBD1	few	TGTGCCAGTATTTCGACAGGGGGCGGCAATCAGCCCCAGCATTTT	CASISTGGGNQPQHF
TRBV2	TRBJ1-2	-	once	TGTGCCAGTCAAGGGATACTGGGTGGCTACACCTTC	CASQGILGGYTF